This T cell receptor (beta chain) originates from a study of hypomethylating agent response in myelodysplastic syndrome. Across the study: Patients received azacitidine (about 75% of the 11) or decitabine (3 of 11). About five patients were non-responders, while about 6 showed complete response or hematologic improvement.

At survey resolution, roughly 400 ng of DNA per sample was split into two 200 ng replicates. In the authors' methods: VDJdb flagged under 2% of under 200,000 unique clonotypes as previously reported viral-epitope-specific. Clones were read by immunoSEQ multiplex PCR, and TCRdb kept only the in-frame ones, dropping some. That table is the source of V, J and clone size, and D and trimming were worked out from the DNA. Of a few thousand clones detected, approximately 77% appear once; the ten largest clones hold roughly a quarter. The CDR3 sequence is 14 residues long. Germline CDR1 SGHRS, CDR2 YFSETQ. V lost 0 bases and J lost 3, with 9 bases in between.

The chain joins TRBV5-1 to TRBJ1-1, with TRBD1 as a possible D gene (6 bases). The clonotype comes from a human donor with myelodysplastic syndrome. The sequenced sample was bone marrow, obtained before or after starting hypomethylating agent treatment for myelodysplastic syndrome (not recorded which). CDR3 in amino acids: CASSLDGGHTEAFF. DNA of the CDR3: TGCGCCAGCAGCTTGGACGGGGGGCACACTGAAGCTTTCTTT.